This record covers a single TCR beta chain. The antigen is not known. It was patients with CD8+CD57+ cell expansion by flow cytometry who were chosen for sequencing. The record originates from a study of CD8+CD57+ T cells in acquired aplastic anemia. Looking at the study overall: Sorting CD4+ and CD8+ cells gave DNA averaging roughly 3.2 ug. Study results and caveats: Between patients and controls, about 30 CD8+ CDR3 sequences were found in common.

CDR3 and TCR beta VDJ profiling relied on genomic DNA as the template. TCRdb called the reads again in MiXCR, with one record for every CDR3 protein. The sample consists of about 250,000 distinct CDR3 sequences, more than 40% of them appearing once. Germline CDR1 and CDR2: DFQATT and SNEGSKA (reference sequence). The CDR3 totals 16 residues. The V gene lost 7 bases and the J gene lost 2 bases, with 21 bases spanning the gap. The sequence was collected from a human donor with aplastic anemia. The specimen sequenced was sorted CD4+, CD8+, or CD8+CD57+ T cells (not recorded which) from PBMCs. V is TRBV20-1 and J is TRBJ2-1, with D tentatively TRBD1 or TRBD2 (5 bases each). The CDR3 reads CSVRTYSGTAYNEQFF. In nucleotides, the CDR3 is TGCAGTGTTAGGACATACTCCGGGACCGCCTACAATGAGCAGTTCTTC.